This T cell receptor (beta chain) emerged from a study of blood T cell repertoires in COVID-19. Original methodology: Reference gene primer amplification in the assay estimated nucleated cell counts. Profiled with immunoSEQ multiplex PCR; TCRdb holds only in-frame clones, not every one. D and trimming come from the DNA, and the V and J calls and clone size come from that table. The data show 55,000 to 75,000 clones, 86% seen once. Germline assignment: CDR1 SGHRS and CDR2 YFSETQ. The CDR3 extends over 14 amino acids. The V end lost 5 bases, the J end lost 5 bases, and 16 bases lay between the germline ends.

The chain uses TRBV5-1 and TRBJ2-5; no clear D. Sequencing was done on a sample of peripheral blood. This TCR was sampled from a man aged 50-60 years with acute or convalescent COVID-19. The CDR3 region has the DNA TGCGCCAGCAGGGTGCTAGTCCCGCGGGAGACCCAGTACTTC. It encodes CASRVLVPRETQYF.